This T cell receptor (beta chain) was identified during a study of blood T cell repertoires in COVID-19. About the research overall: Sites in the United States, Italy and Spain provided acute and convalescent COVID-19 samples. PBMCs, B-cell-depleted T cells, or T cells provided the cDNA or gDNA that made up the material.

Per the study methods: The authors estimated nucleated cell counts from reference gene primer amplification. Method: immunoSEQ multiplex PCR; TCRdb's copy keeps in-frame clones and lacks some. V, J and clone size were drawn from that table, and D and trimming were deduced from the DNA. The sample holds roughly 260,000 clones, 88% seen once. There are 13 residues in the CDR3. Germline CDR1 is SGHVS and CDR2 is FQNEAQ. V gave up 7 bases and J gave up 2 bases; unmatched junction bases: 5. V gene TRBV7-8 combines with J gene TRBJ2-7, with TRBD1 matching 7 bases. This sequence originates from a man aged 55-75 years who had recovered from COVID-19. Material for sequencing was peripheral blood. CDR3 sequence: CASTHGTAYEQYF. CDR3 DNA sequence: TGTGCCAGCACCCACGGGACAGCCTACGAGCAGTACTTC.